This TCR beta chain was profiled in a study of T-cell reconstitution after alpha-beta-depleted transplantation in children. Study results and limitations: Reportedly, alpha-beta T cells present about two months post-transplant originated from several hundred expanded clones of graft origin. The main origin of T-cell counts and diversity one year after transplant was newly produced T cells. TCRbeta diversity was high at day 60 in some patients (a result of surviving recipient T cells and thymic progenitors).

For this clonotype: Its antigen is unidentified.

Unique molecular identifiers were used to barcode this TCRbeta library. Each CDR3 protein is one row after TCRdb ran MiXCR on the PCR reads. In the table there are roughly 570,000 distinct CDR3 sequences, 20% to 30% of which are singletons. The material sequenced was PBMCs, taken before TCRalphabeta/CD19-depleted stem cell transplant. The receptor was derived from a boy under two years old with Wiskott-Aldrich syndrome, due to receive a stem cell transplant.

As DNA, the CDR3 is TGCGCCAGCAGCCCGGCACCGACAGGGGGGGTATACGAGCAGTACTTC. Residues: CASSPAPTGGVYEQYF. V and J are TRBV5-1 and TRBJ2-7; 9 nucleotides match TRBD1. This CDR3 spans 16 amino acids. In germline, CDR1 is SGHRS, CDR2 YFSETQ. Trimming cost V 4 bases and J 4 bases; bases outside gene matches: 12.